One T cell receptor beta chain is described in this entry. The data originate from a study of cytomegalovirus exposure and HLA in healthy donors. This CDR3 region has 14 residues. V lost 3 bases to trimming and J lost 1 base, with 10 bases between them. Germline values: CDR1 SGDLS, CDR2 YYNGEE. Vbeta (60) and Jbeta (13) primers were used in the PCR. Some clones are missing from TCRdb's copy, which holds only in-frame ones; the method was immunoSEQ multiplex PCR. The sample includes 85,000 to 100,000 clones, about two thirds of them seen just once. Sequenced sample: PBMCs. The gene calls are TRBV9 and TRBJ1-1, with D maybe TRBD1 (6 bases). This receptor was taken from a man aged 50 to 59 in good health and CMV-seronegative. The CDR3: CASSAGHRNTEAFF. In DNA form, the CDR3 reads TGTGCCAGCAGCGCGGGACATAGGAACACTGAAGCTTTCTTT.